A selection of T cell receptor beta chains follows, all from one sample in a study of CD8+CD57+ T cells in acquired aplastic anemia. TCRdb recomputed calls from the reads with MiXCR, one row per CDR3 protein. The sample yields about 160,000 distinct CDR3 sequences, 40% to 50% seen once. Sequencing was carried out using sorted CD4+, CD8+, or CD8+CD57+ T cells (not recorded which) from PBMCs. The receptors were sampled from a human donor with aplastic anemia. CDR3s include the opening cysteine and the closing phenylalanine or tryptophan. The D gene is left open where the match is weak. Rows may omit the clone size; those that give it use once, few, many or a size class.

clone size: few
J gene: TRBJ2-5
V gene: TRBV29-1
D gene: TRBD2
CDR3 protein: CSVTGGGYGETQYF
CDR3 DNA: TGCAGCGTGACCGGGGGGGGTTATGGAGAGACCCAGTACTTC

clone size: many
J gene: TRBJ2-2
V gene: TRBV5-8
D gene: -
CDR3 protein: CASSLPRPAGGELFF
CDR3 DNA: TGTGCCAGCAGCTTGCCTCGACCGGCGGGAGGGGAGCTGTTTTTT

clone size: -
J gene: TRBJ2-5
V gene: TRBV4-2
D gene: TRBD1
CDR3 protein: CASSESGQGRETQYF
CDR3 DNA: TGTGCCAGCAGCGAAAGTGGACAGGGAAGAGAGACACAGTACTTC

clone size: many
J gene: TRBJ2-7
V gene: TRBV19
D gene: -
CDR3 protein: CASSIQPGHGYEQYF
CDR3 DNA: TGTGCCAGTAGTATACAACCGGGACACGGTTACGAGCAGTACTTC

clone size: many
J gene: TRBJ1-2
V gene: TRBV5-1
D gene: TRBD1
CDR3 protein: CASSNELQGALGYTF
CDR3 DNA: TGCGCCAGCAGTAACGAACTCCAGGGGGCGCTTGGCTACACCTTC

clone size: few
J gene: TRBJ1-5
V gene: TRBV28
D gene: TRBD1
CDR3 protein: CASSLFSGTGGRGNQPQHF
CDR3 DNA: TGTGCCAGCAGTTTATTTTCCGGGACAGGGGGCAGGGGCAATCAGCCCCAGCATTTT

clone size: few
J gene: TRBJ1-4
V gene: TRBV2
D gene: -
CDR3 protein: CASRATLLVGGRNEKLFF
CDR3 DNA: TGTGCCAGCAGAGCTACCCTATTGGTGGGAGGGCGTAATGAAAAACTGTTTTTT

clone size: -
J gene: TRBJ2-1
V gene: TRBV7-3
D gene: TRBD1
CDR3 protein: CASSTDRALLYNEQFF
CDR3 DNA: TGTGCCAGCAGCACGGACAGGGCACTACTCTACAATGAGCAGTTCTTC

clone size: -
J gene: TRBJ1-2
V gene: TRBV20-1
D gene: -
CDR3 protein: CSASFDRTNYGYTF
CDR3 DNA: TGCAGTGCTAGTTTTGACCGCACAAACTATGGCTACACCTTC

clone size: -
J gene: TRBJ2-1
V gene: TRBV29-1
D gene: TRBD2
CDR3 protein: CSVDGTSGGEYNEQFF
CDR3 DNA: TGCAGCGTCGATGGGACTAGCGGAGGGGAATACAATGAGCAGTTCTTC

clone size: -
J gene: TRBJ2-3
V gene: TRBV20-1
D gene: TRBD2
CDR3 protein: CSARTRTSGSSDTQYF
CDR3 DNA: TGCAGTGCTAGGACTAGGACTAGCGGGAGTTCGGATACGCAGTATTTT

clone size: many
J gene: TRBJ1-1
V gene: TRBV25-1
D gene: TRBD1
CDR3 protein: CASIRTGDTEAFF
CDR3 DNA: TGTGCCAGCATCAGGACAGGCGACACTGAAGCTTTCTTT

clone size: many
J gene: TRBJ2-1
V gene: TRBV12-3/TRBV12-4
D gene: -
CDR3 protein: CASSFENEQFF
CDR3 DNA: TGTGCCAGCAGTTTTGAGAACGAGCAGTTCTTC

clone size: -
J gene: TRBJ2-7
V gene: TRBV12-3/TRBV12-4
D gene: -
CDR3 protein: CASSLATYEQYF
CDR3 DNA: TGTGCCAGCAGTTTAGCGACCTACGAGCAGTACTTC

clone size: many
J gene: TRBJ2-2
V gene: TRBV5-1
D gene: -
CDR3 protein: CASSLGGVNTGELFF
CDR3 DNA: TGCGCCAGCAGCTTGGGAGGCGTAAACACCGGGGAGCTGTTTTTT

clone size: -
J gene: TRBJ1-2
V gene: TRBV2
D gene: -
CDR3 protein: CASSPEQGVYGYTF
CDR3 DNA: TGTGCCAGCAGCCCAGAGCAGGGTGTTTATGGCTACACCTTC

clone size: -
J gene: TRBJ1-2
V gene: TRBV24-1
D gene: -
CDR3 protein: CATSETVTYGYTF
CDR3 DNA: TGTGCCACCAGTGAGACGGTCACCTATGGCTACACCTTC

clone size: many
J gene: TRBJ2-7
V gene: TRBV27
D gene: -
CDR3 protein: CASSSPTGQYF
CDR3 DNA: TGTGCCAGCAGTTCACCTACGGGGCAGTACTTC

clone size: -
J gene: TRBJ2-7
V gene: TRBV29-1
D gene: -
CDR3 protein: CSVERGGYEQYF
CDR3 DNA: TGCAGCGTTGAAAGGGGGGGCTACGAGCAGTACTTC

clone size: -
J gene: TRBJ2-7
V gene: TRBV25-1
D gene: TRBD2
CDR3 protein: CASNALTSDLNHEQYF
CDR3 DNA: TGTGCCAGCAATGCACTAACTAGCGACCTCAACCACGAGCAGTACTTC

clone size: -
J gene: TRBJ1-3
V gene: TRBV9
D gene: -
CDR3 protein: CASSSSRSPGNTIYF
CDR3 DNA: TGTGCCAGCAGCTCCAGTAGATCCCCTGGAAACACCATATATTTT

clone size: -
J gene: TRBJ2-7
V gene: TRBV7-3
D gene: -
CDR3 protein: CASSPGFYEQYF
CDR3 DNA: TGTGCCAGCAGCCCAGGGTTCTACGAGCAGTACTTC

clone size: many
J gene: TRBJ2-7
V gene: TRBV6-1
D gene: -
CDR3 protein: CASSEQAKLEQYF
CDR3 DNA: TGTGCCAGCAGTGAACAGGCCAAACTCGAGCAGTACTTC

clone size: -
J gene: TRBJ2-7
V gene: TRBV11-2
D gene: -
CDR3 protein: CASSLDLAGAYDQYF
CDR3 DNA: TGTGCCAGCAGCTTAGATCTCGCTGGAGCCTACGATCAGTACTTC

clone size: -
J gene: TRBJ2-7
V gene: TRBV15
D gene: -
CDR3 protein: CATSRAAGSYEQYF
CDR3 DNA: TGTGCCACCAGCAGAGCGGCAGGGTCCTACGAGCAGTACTTC

clone size: many
J gene: TRBJ2-1
V gene: TRBV5-8
D gene: TRBD2
CDR3 protein: CASSLGLAGDNEQFF
CDR3 DNA: TGTGCCAGCAGCTTGGGGCTAGCGGGGGACAATGAGCAGTTCTTC

clone size: -
J gene: TRBJ2-1
V gene: TRBV18
D gene: -
CDR3 protein: CASSPLGGPDEQFF
CDR3 DNA: TGTGCCAGCTCACCCCTTGGGGGGCCTGATGAGCAGTTCTTC

clone size: few
J gene: TRBJ1-5
V gene: TRBV27
D gene: TRBD1
CDR3 protein: CASSSRTGGDQPQHF
CDR3 DNA: TGTGCCAGCAGTTCCCGGACAGGGGGGGATCAGCCCCAGCATTTT

clone size: -
J gene: TRBJ1-6
V gene: TRBV5-6
D gene: -
CDR3 protein: CASSLGGGYNSPLHF
CDR3 DNA: TGTGCCAGCAGCTTGGGGGGCGGCTATAATTCACCCCTCCACTTT

clone size: few
J gene: TRBJ2-5
V gene: TRBV2
D gene: TRBD2
CDR3 protein: CASSEESGGETQYF
CDR3 DNA: TGTGCCAGCAGTGAAGAGTCGGGAGGAGAGACCCAGTACTTC

clone size: few
J gene: TRBJ2-5
V gene: TRBV6-1
D gene: -
CDR3 protein: CASRDLANYQETQYF
CDR3 DNA: TGTGCCAGCAGGGACTTGGCAAACTATCAAGAGACCCAGTACTTC

clone size: -
J gene: TRBJ2-7
V gene: TRBV10-3
D gene: -
CDR3 protein: CAISSQRAPSMKYF
CDR3 DNA: TGTGCCATCAGTTCTCAGAGGGCTCCCTCGATGAAGTACTTC

clone size: many
J gene: TRBJ2-2
V gene: TRBV24-1
D gene: -
CDR3 protein: CATSDSPIRRTGELFF
CDR3 DNA: TGTGCCACCAGTGATTCCCCTATTAGGCGCACCGGGGAGCTGTTTTTT

clone size: -
J gene: TRBJ1-2
V gene: TRBV5-1
D gene: -
CDR3 protein: CASSLAIGREYGYTF
CDR3 DNA: TGCGCCAGCAGCTTGGCAATTGGCAGGGAATATGGCTACACCTTC

clone size: many
J gene: TRBJ1-2
V gene: TRBV6-1
D gene: -
CDR3 protein: CASSWSWRQTDYGYTF
CDR3 DNA: TGTGCCAGCAGCTGGAGCTGGCGCCAGACAGACTATGGCTACACCTTC

clone size: many
J gene: TRBJ2-7
V gene: TRBV15
D gene: TRBD2
CDR3 protein: CATSSAGLDSSFPYEQYF
CDR3 DNA: TGTGCCACCAGCAGCGCGGGACTAGATTCTAGTTTTCCCTACGAGCAGTACTTC

clone size: -
J gene: TRBJ1-1
V gene: TRBV5-6
D gene: -
CDR3 protein: CASSLPGLTNTEAFF
CDR3 DNA: TGTGCCAGCAGCCTACCCGGACTGACGAACACTGAAGCTTTCTTT

clone size: many
J gene: TRBJ2-3
V gene: TRBV10-2
D gene: TRBD1
CDR3 protein: CASSGGTGGTDTQYF
CDR3 DNA: TGCGCCAGCAGTGGCGGGACAGGGGGCACAGATACGCAGTATTTT

clone size: -
J gene: TRBJ2-2
V gene: TRBV27
D gene: -
CDR3 protein: CASSLSVGSTGELFF
CDR3 DNA: TGTGCCAGCAGTTTATCGGTAGGGAGCACCGGGGAGCTGTTTTTT

clone size: many
J gene: TRBJ1-6
V gene: TRBV30
D gene: -
CDR3 protein: CAWMAGSSYNSPLHF
CDR3 DNA: TGTGCCTGGATGGCGGGGAGCTCCTATAATTCACCCCTCCACTTT

clone size: many
J gene: TRBJ2-2
V gene: TRBV29-1
D gene: TRBD1
CDR3 protein: CSGETGVGTGELFF
CDR3 DNA: TGCAGCGGTGAAACAGGGGTGGGCACCGGGGAGCTGTTTTTT

clone size: -
J gene: TRBJ1-5
V gene: TRBV16
D gene: TRBD1
CDR3 protein: CASSQFGQGLLPGNQPQHF
CDR3 DNA: TGTGCCAGCAGCCAATTCGGACAGGGTTTGTTGCCGGGCAATCAGCCCCAGCATTTT

clone size: many
J gene: TRBJ1-3
V gene: TRBV6-1
D gene: -
CDR3 protein: CASTAAVGGNTIYF
CDR3 DNA: TGTGCCAGCACCGCGGCGGTTGGTGGAAACACCATATATTTT

clone size: -
J gene: TRBJ2-6
V gene: TRBV19
D gene: TRBD1
CDR3 protein: CASSLGIGQAGANVLTF
CDR3 DNA: TGTGCCAGTAGTCTAGGGATAGGACAGGCTGGGGCCAACGTCCTGACTTTC

clone size: many
J gene: TRBJ2-7
V gene: TRBV19
D gene: TRBD2
CDR3 protein: CASSASGGANEQYF
CDR3 DNA: TGTGCCAGTAGTGCTAGCGGGGGGGCCAACGAGCAGTACTTC

clone size: -
J gene: TRBJ2-7
V gene: TRBV10-3
D gene: -
CDR3 protein: CAMRDSYEQYF
CDR3 DNA: TGTGCCATGAGGGACTCCTACGAGCAGTACTTC

clone size: many
J gene: TRBJ2-5
V gene: TRBV12-3/TRBV12-4
D gene: -
CDR3 protein: CASIRTGKETQYF
CDR3 DNA: TGTGCCAGCATCAGAACAGGGAAAGAGACCCAGTACTTC

clone size: many
J gene: TRBJ1-6
V gene: TRBV5-4
D gene: -
CDR3 protein: CASSPEGVLNSPLHF
CDR3 DNA: TGTGCCAGCAGCCCCGAAGGAGTTCTTAATTCACCCCTCCACTTT

clone size: many
J gene: TRBJ2-1
V gene: TRBV3-1
D gene: -
CDR3 protein: CASSQEGWRGYNEQFF
CDR3 DNA: TGTGCCAGCAGCCAAGAAGGGTGGCGCGGCTACAATGAGCAGTTCTTC

clone size: many
J gene: TRBJ1-5
V gene: TRBV9
D gene: -
CDR3 protein: CASSVGYGNQPQHF
CDR3 DNA: TGTGCCAGCAGCGTGGGGTACGGCAATCAGCCCCAGCATTTT

clone size: many
J gene: TRBJ1-6
V gene: TRBV5-1
D gene: -
CDR3 protein: CASSGGRGGSTPLHF
CDR3 DNA: TGCGCCAGCAGCGGTGGGAGGGGCGGCTCTACACCCCTCCACTTT

clone size: -
J gene: TRBJ1-2
V gene: TRBV30
D gene: TRBD1
CDR3 protein: CAWGTSDRGDGYTF
CDR3 DNA: TGTGCCTGGGGAACCTCTGACAGGGGGGATGGCTACACCTTC

clone size: -
J gene: TRBJ2-1
V gene: TRBV29-1
D gene: TRBD1
CDR3 protein: CSAQQGASYNEQFF
CDR3 DNA: TGCAGCGCCCAACAGGGGGCGTCCTACAATGAGCAGTTCTTC